These 12 T cell receptor beta chains share one sample of origin, sequenced in a study of blood T cell repertoires in COVID-19. Clones were read by immunoSEQ multiplex PCR, and TCRdb kept only the in-frame ones, dropping some. Of about 440,000 clones listed, about 87% are singletons. Sequenced sample: peripheral blood. Source of these receptors: a woman between 50 and 59 years old with COVID-19, enrolled during active disease.

This clone has only one observation. The gene calls are TRBV12-3 or TRBV12-4 and TRBJ2-3; D gene unclear. The CDR3 length is 13 residues. The V and J ends lost 6 bases and 3 bases respectively, with 10 bases between them. The CDR3 DNA follows: TGTGCCAGCAGGAGAACAGAGACAGATACGCAGTATTTT. The encoded protein is CASRRTETDTQYF.

This chain joins TRBV4-1 and TRBJ2-1; 9 bases line up with TRBD1. V dropped 1 base and J dropped 4; count of bases not matched to a gene: 11. Looked up from germline, CDR1 is MGHRA and CDR2 is YSYEKL. The CDR3 is 18 amino acids. CDR3 in amino acids: CASSQGLGGQGPYNEQFF. The CDR3, as DNA: TGCGCCAGCAGCCAAGGACTGGGGGGACAGGGTCCTTACAATGAGCAGTTCTTC.

The sample holds one count of this clone. The rearrangement uses TRBV6-1 and TRBJ2-5; 7 bases fit TRBD2. Germline trimming cut 4 bases from V and 4 bases from J; bases unmatched to any gene: 12. CDR1 and CDR2 (germline): MNHNS, SASEGT. The CDR3 has 16 residues. The CDR3: CASSGGGRANGETQYF. In nucleotides, the CDR3 is TGTGCCAGCAGTGGGGGGGGGAGGGCTAACGGAGAGACCCAGTACTTC.

This clone was observed a single time. This chain joins TRBV9 and TRBJ2-3; 10 positions match TRBD1. With V trimmed by 0 bases and J by 2 bases, 3 bases remained unmatched. The CDR3 runs to 16 residues. Germline loops: CDR1 SGDLS, CDR2 YYNGEE. This CDR3 is CASSVGGTGDTDTQYF. In DNA form, the CDR3 reads TGTGCCAGCAGCGTAGGAGGGACAGGGGACACAGATACGCAGTATTTT.

The chain joins TRBV9 to TRBJ1-1; D may be TRBD1 (5 bases). The CDR3 covers 15 residues. From germline, CDR1 is SGDLS and CDR2 YYNGEE. V shed 2 bases and J shed 1 base, with 12 bases lying between them. CDR3 sequence: CASSVAPTANTEAFF. CDR3 sequence (DNA): TGTGCCAGCAGCGTGGCCCCGACAGCGAACACTGAAGCTTTCTTT.

The J gene is TRBJ1-2, the V gene TRBV27, with a weak D call TRBD1 (5 bases). Germline V gives CDR1 MNHEY, CDR2 SMNVEV (reference sequence). V was cut by 9 bases and J by 0 bases, with 14 bases left in between. This CDR3 is 14 amino acids long. CDR3 sequence (DNA): TGTGCCAGACAGGCAGAGACAGCTAACTATGGCTACACCTTC. It yields the protein CARQAETANYGYTF.

The gene calls are TRBV30 and TRBJ1-6; D not resolved. CDR1 GTSNPN and CDR2 SVGIG come from the germline V gene (reference sequence). This CDR3 is 12 amino acids long. V gave up 0 bases and J gave up 9 bases, with 6 bases separating them. CDR3 region: CAWSVGLSPLHF. Here the CDR3 DNA reads TGTGCCTGGAGTGTGGGCCTTTCACCCCTCCACTTT.

This sequence joins TRBV29-1 and TRBJ1-5; 7 bases are shared with TRBD1. Trimming cost V 4 bases and J 0 bases; bases outside gene matches: 0. Germline V gives CDR1 SQVTM, CDR2 ANQGSEA. This CDR3 is built from 13 residues. The chain's CDR3 is CSVGTGSNQPQHF. The CDR3 DNA is TGCAGCGTTGGGACAGGTAGCAATCAGCCCCAGCATTTT.

This clone was counted only a few times. This chain connects TRBV6-5 to TRBJ2-3; 9 positions agree with TRBD2. The CDR3 length is 15 residues. The J segment lost 7 bases and the V segment lost 6 bases, leaving 11 bases of the junction unmatched. Germline CDR1 is MNHEY and CDR2 is SVGAGI. The CDR3 is CASSPLAGAGNTQYF. CDR3 nucleotide sequence: TGTGCCAGCAGCCCATTAGCGGGGGCAGGGAATACGCAGTATTTT.

The gene calls are TRBV19 and TRBJ2-7; tentatively, D is TRBD1 (5 bases). This CDR3 has 14 residues. Trimming left V 5 bases short and J 2 bases short, with 13 bases between. Germline V lookup: CDR1 LNHDA, CDR2 SQIVND (reference sequence). CDR3 loop: CASSYAKGAYEQYF. CDR3 nucleotide sequence: TGTGCCAGTAGTTATGCGAAAGGGGCCTACGAGCAGTACTTC.

J is TRBJ2-5 and V is TRBV7-3; 8 positions agree with TRBD1. The junction had 13 bases not matched to a gene; V was cut back by 2 bases and J by 5 bases. Germline V gives CDR1 SGHTA, CDR2 FQGTGA. The CDR3 has 17 amino acids. CDR3 DNA sequence: TGTGCCAGCAGCTTAGGACCGGGACAGGAGAAAGTTGAGACCCAGTACTTC. Protein product: CASSLGPGQEKVETQYF.

V usage is TRBV3-1 (or the pseudogene TRBV3-2) and J usage is TRBJ1-2, with a weak D call TRBD1 (5 bases). The CDR3 sequence is 14 residues long. Germline CDR1 and CDR2: LGHDT and YNNKEL (reference sequence). Trimming shortened V by 4 bases and J by 8 bases, and 17 bases separated the two germline ends. CDR3 protein: CASSLDSSVIGYTF. The CDR3 DNA reads as TGTGCCAGCAGCCTCGACAGCTCCGTGATAGGCTACACCTTC.